The present T cell receptor (beta chain) was sequenced within a study of cytotoxic CD8 clonotypes in ibrutinib-treated CLL. About the research overall: Of the patients, 11 were relapsed/refractory, over 14 treatment-naive and some 17 IGHV unmutated.

The CDR3 sequence is 15 residues long. Germline assignment: CDR1 MNHNY and CDR2 SVGAGI (reference sequence). Trimming at V came to 9 bases and at J to 5 bases, leaving 9 bases not matched to a gene. Depth targeted 1 in 200,000 to 1 in 1 million T cells, averaging around 10x coverage per clonotype. Clones were sequenced by immunoSEQ multiplex PCR, and TCRdb holds only the in-frame ones, with some missing. The sample shows some 200,000 clones, over 65% of them seen only once. Whole-study results and caveats: Upon ibrutinib response clonality rose, and upon progression it fell back toward baseline.

Genomic DNA in an amount of around 2.2 micrograms was extracted from cryopreserved PBMCs and used for the preparation of TCR beta libraries. Worth noting for this clone: No antigen is known for it.

This clonotype was sampled from a human donor with chronic lymphocytic leukemia. The chain couples TRBV6-6 to TRBJ2-5; 13 nucleotides align to TRBD2. The sample in question was PBMCs, obtained after 12 months of ibrutinib treatment. CDR3 coding DNA: TGTGCCAGTCGGACTAGCGGGAGTGCGGGGGAGACCCAGTACTTC. Translating it yields CASRTSGSAGETQYF.